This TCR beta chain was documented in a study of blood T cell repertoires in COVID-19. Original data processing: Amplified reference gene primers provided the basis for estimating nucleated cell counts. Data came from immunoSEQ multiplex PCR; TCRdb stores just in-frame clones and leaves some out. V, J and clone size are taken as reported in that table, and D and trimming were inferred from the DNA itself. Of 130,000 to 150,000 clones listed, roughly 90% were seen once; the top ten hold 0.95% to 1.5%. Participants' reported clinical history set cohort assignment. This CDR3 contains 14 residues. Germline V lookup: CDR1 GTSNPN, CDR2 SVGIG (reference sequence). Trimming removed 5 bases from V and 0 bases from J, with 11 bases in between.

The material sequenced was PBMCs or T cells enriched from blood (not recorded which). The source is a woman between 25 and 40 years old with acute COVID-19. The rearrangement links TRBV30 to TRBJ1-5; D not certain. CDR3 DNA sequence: TGTGCCTGGTCCCAACAAAATAGCAATCAGCCCCAGCATTTT. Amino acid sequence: CAWSQQNSNQPQHF.